One and the same sample provided the 7 T cell receptor beta chains below, sequenced in a study of T cell responses to AZD1222 COVID-19 vaccine. The method was immunoSEQ multiplex PCR; TCRdb's version includes in-frame clones alone and lacks a portion of them. The repertoire consists of just over 70,000 clones, with 85% occurring once and the leading ten covering 20%. Source: peripheral blood, taken on day 0 of AZD1222 vaccination. The receptors stem from an adult in good health.

The CDR3 sequence: CASATNYEQFF. CDR3 coding DNA: TGTGCCAGTGCTACGAACTATGAGCAGTTCTTC. The chain couples TRBV14 to TRBJ2-1; D ambiguous. Deletions cut 9 bases from V and 8 bases from J, with 11 bases between. Germline V CDR1 and CDR2: SGHDN, FVKESK. The length of the CDR3 is 11 residues.

The J gene is TRBJ2-3, the V gene TRBV6-6; 9 positions match TRBD2. With V trimmed by 2 bases and J by 5 bases, 8 bases remained unmatched. Germline assignment: CDR1 MNHNY and CDR2 SVGAGI (reference sequence). CDR3 length: 16 residues. DNA for the CDR3: TGTGCCAGCAGTTACGGGCGGGGGGGCCCACAAGATACGCAGTATTTT. This codes for CASSYGRGGPQDTQYF.

This clone was observed a single time. The chain couples TRBV19 to TRBJ2-1, with D possibly being TRBD2 (5 bases). V was trimmed by 1 base and J by 1 base, leaving 11 bases between them. The CDR3 sequence is 16 residues long. CDR1 and CDR2 from the germline V gene are LNHDA and SQIVND (reference sequence). The CDR3 nucleotides are TGTGCCAGTAGTATAGCCCCAGCGGCGTCCTACAATGAGCAGTTCTTC. Translating gives CASSIAPAASYNEQFF.

J is TRBJ2-7 and V is TRBV5-1; the match to TRBD1 covers 7 bases. Germline V gene data show CDR1 as SGHRS and CDR2 as YFSETQ. This CDR3 is 15 amino acids long. The V and J ends lost 1 base and 5 bases, in that order; junction bases with no gene match: 9. The CDR3 reads CASSLTLGTVNEQYF. CDR3 nucleotide sequence: TGCGCCAGCAGCTTGACCCTCGGGACAGTCAACGAGCAGTACTTC.

This chain joins TRBV10-1 and TRBJ2-1, with D possibly matching TRBD2 (6 bases). V was cut by 5 bases and J by 7 bases, with 21 bases left in between. From germline, CDR1 is WNHNN and CDR2 SYGVQD (reference sequence). CDR3 size: 16 residues. CDR3 DNA: TGCGCCAGCAGTCTTACTAGCACAGCCCAACGAAATGAGCAGTTCTTC. Translated, it gives CASSLTSTAQRNEQFF.

The chain is built from TRBV6-1 and TRBJ1-1; the D gene is possibly TRBD1 (5 bases). The CDR3 length is 13 residues. Germline CDR1 MNHNS, CDR2 SASEGT. V lost 3 bases to trimming and J lost 5 bases, with 10 bases between them. CDR3 amino acids: CASSEKGRTEAFF. The CDR3 DNA reads as TGTGCCAGCAGTGAGAAGGGGCGGACTGAAGCTTTCTTT.

V is TRBV5-4 and J is TRBJ1-1; no definite D call. Germline V CDR1 and CDR2: SGHNT, YYREEE (reference sequence). This CDR3 spans 13 amino acids. Trimming left V 2 bases short and J 2 bases short, with 7 bases between. CDR3: CASSLDVNTEAFF. CDR3 DNA sequence: TGTGCCAGCAGCTTAGACGTAAACACTGAAGCTTTCTTT.